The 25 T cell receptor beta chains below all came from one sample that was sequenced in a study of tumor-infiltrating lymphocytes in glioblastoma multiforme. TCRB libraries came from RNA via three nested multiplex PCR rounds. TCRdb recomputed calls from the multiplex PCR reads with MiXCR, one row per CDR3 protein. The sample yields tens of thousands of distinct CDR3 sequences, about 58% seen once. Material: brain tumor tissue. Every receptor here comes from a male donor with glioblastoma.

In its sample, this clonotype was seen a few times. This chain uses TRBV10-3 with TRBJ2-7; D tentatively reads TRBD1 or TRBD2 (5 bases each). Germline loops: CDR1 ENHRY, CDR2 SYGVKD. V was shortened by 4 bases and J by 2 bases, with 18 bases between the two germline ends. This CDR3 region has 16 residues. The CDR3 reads CAISVGQGEGAYEQYV. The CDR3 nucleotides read TGTGCCATCAGTGTTGGCCAGGGCGAGGGAGCCTACGAGCAGTACGTC.

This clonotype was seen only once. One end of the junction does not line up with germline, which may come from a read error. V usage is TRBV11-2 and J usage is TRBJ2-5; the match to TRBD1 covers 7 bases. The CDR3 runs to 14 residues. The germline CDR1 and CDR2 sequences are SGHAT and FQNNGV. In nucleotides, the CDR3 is TGTCCCAGCCGCCGAAGGACAGGTCAAGAGACTCAGTACTTC. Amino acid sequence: CPSRRRTGQETQYF. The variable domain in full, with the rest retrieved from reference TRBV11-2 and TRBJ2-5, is EAGVAQSPRYKIIEKRQSVAFWCNPISGHATLYWYQQILGQGPKLLIQFQNNGVVDDSQLPKDRFSAERLKGVDSTLKIQPAKLEDSAVYLCPSRRRTGQETQYFGPGTRLLVL.

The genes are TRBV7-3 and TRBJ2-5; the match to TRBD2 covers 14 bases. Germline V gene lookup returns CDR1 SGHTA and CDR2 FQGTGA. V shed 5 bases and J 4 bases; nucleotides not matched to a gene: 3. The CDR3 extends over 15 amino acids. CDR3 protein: CASSRGLAGVETQYF. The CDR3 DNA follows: TGTGCCAGCAGCCGGGGACTAGCGGGGGTAGAGACCCAGTACTTC.

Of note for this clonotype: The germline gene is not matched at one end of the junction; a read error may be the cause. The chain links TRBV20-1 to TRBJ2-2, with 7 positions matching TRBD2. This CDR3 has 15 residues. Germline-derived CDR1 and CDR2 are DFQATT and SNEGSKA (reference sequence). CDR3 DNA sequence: TGCAGTCCCCCTCAGCTAGCGGAGAACACCGGGGAGCTGTCTTTT. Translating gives CSPPQLAENTGELSF.

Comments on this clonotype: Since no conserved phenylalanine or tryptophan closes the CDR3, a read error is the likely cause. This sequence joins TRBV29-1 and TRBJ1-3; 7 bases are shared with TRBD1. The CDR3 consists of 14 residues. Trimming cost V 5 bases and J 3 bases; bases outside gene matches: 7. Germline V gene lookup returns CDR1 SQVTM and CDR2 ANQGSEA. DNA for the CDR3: TGCAGCGTTAGAGTCGACAGGGATGGAAACACCATATATCTT. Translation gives CSVRVDRDGNTIYL.

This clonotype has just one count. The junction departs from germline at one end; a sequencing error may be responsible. In DNA, the CDR3 is TGCAGTGCTAGGACTAACGGAGGGGCCTACGAGCGGTACTTC. It translates to CSARTNGGAYERYF. V gene TRBV20-1 combines with J gene TRBJ2-7, with a possible D match to TRBD2 (6 bases). The CDR3 consists of 14 residues. CDR1 and CDR2 from the germline V gene are DFQATT and SNEGSKA (reference sequence).

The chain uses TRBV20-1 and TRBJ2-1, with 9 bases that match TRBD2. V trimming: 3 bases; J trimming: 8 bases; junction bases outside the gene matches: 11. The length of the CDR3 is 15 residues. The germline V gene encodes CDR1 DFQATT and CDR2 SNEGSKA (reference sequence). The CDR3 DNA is TGCAGTGCTAGCCTGCTAGCGGGAAGGTTGGATGAGCAGTTCTTC. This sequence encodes CSASLLAGRLDEQFF.

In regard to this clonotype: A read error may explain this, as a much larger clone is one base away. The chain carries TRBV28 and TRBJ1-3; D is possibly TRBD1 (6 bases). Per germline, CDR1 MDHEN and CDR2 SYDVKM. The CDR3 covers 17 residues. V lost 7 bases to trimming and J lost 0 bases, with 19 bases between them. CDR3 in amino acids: CASITPRGQFSGNTIYF. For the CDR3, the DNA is TGTGCCAGCATCACCCCACGGGGGCAGTTCTCTGGAAACACCATATATTTT. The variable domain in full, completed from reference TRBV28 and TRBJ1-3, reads DVKVTQSSRYLVKRTGEKVFLECVQDMDHENMFWYRQDPGLGLRLIYFSYDVKMKEKGDIPEGYSVSREKKERFSLILESASTNQTSMYLCASITPRGQFSGNTIYFGEGSWLTVV.

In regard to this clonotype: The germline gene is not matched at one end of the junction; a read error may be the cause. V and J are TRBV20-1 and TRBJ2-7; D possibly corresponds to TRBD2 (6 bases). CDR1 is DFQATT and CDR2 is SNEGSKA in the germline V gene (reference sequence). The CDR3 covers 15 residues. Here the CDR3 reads CSAREGTSWGYEQYF. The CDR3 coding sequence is TGCAGTGCTAGAGAAGGGACTTCGTGGGGTTACGAACAGTACTTC.

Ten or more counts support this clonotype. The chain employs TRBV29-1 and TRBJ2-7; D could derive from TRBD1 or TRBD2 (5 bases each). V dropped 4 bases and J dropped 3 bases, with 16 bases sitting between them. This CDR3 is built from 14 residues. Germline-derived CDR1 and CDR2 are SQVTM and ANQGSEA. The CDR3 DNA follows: TGCAGCGTTGTGGGGGTCAAGGACTTCTACGAGCAGTACTTC. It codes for CSVVGVKDFYEQYF.

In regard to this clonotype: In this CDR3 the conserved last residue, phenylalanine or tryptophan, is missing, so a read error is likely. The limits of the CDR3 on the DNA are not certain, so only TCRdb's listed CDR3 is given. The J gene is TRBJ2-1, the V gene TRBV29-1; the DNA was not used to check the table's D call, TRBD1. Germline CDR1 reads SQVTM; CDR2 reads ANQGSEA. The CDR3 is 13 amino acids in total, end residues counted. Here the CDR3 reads CSARGGQGLRLFL.

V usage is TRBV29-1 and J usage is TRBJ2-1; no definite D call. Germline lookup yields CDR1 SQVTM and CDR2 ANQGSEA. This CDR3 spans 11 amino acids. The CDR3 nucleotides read TGCAGTGTTCTGGTGGAGTATGAGCAGTTCTTC. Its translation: CSVLVEYEQFF.

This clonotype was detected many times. Here the CDR3 reads CASTPGSPSGELFF. The CDR3 DNA sequence: TGTGCCAGCACCCCGGGGAGCCCGTCTGGGGAGCTGTTTTTT. The J gene is TRBJ2-2, the V gene TRBV11-2, with D possibly being TRBD2 (5 bases). V was pared by 7 bases and J by 8 bases, with 17 bases between. The germline V gene encodes CDR1 SGHAT and CDR2 FQNNGV. This CDR3 has 14 residues.

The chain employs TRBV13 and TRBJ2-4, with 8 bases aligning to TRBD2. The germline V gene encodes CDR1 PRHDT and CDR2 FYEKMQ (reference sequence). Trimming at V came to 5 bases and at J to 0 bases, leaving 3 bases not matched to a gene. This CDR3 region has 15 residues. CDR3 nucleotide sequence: TGTGCCAGCAGCGAGCGGGGGCTAGCCAAAAACATTCAGTACTTC. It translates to CASSERGLAKNIQYF. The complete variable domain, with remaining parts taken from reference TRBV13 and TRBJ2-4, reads AAGVIQSPRHLIKEKRETATLKCYPIPRHDTVYWYQQGPGQDPQFLISFYEKMQSDKGSIPDRFSAQQFSDYHSELNMSSLELGDSALYFCASSERGLAKNIQYFGAGTRLSVL.

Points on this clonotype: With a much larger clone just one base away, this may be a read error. CDR3 DNA: TGCGCCAGCAGCCAAGAGGGGAACGGGACGGTCTATGGCTACACCTTC. The encoded protein is CASSQEGNGTVYGYTF. V usage is TRBV4-1 and J usage is TRBJ1-2; possibly TRBD1 for D (5 bases). Germline V gives CDR1 MGHRA, CDR2 YSYEKL. CDR3 length equals 16 residues. The ends were cut back, 0 bases at V and 4 bases at J, with 15 bases in the middle.

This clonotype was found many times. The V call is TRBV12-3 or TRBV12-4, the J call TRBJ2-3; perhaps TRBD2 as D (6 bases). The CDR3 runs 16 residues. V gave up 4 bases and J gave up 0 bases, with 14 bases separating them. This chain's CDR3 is CASSSLTSRSTDTQYF. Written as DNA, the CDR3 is TGTGCCAGCAGTTCTTTAACTAGCAGAAGCACAGATACGCAGTATTTT.

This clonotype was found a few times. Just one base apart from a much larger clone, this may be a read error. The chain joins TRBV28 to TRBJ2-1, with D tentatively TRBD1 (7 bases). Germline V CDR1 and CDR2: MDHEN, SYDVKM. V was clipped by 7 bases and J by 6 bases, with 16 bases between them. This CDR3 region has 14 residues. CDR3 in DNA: TGTGCCAGCAACTCCTCAGGGGGAGGCAATGAGCAGTTCTTC. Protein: CASNSSGGGNEQFF.

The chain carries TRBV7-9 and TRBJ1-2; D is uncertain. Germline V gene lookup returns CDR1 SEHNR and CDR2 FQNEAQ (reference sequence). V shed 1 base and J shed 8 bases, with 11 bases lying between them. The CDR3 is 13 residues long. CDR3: CASSLVGDRGYTF. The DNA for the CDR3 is TGTGCCAGCAGCTTAGTCGGGGATCGCGGCTACACCTTC.

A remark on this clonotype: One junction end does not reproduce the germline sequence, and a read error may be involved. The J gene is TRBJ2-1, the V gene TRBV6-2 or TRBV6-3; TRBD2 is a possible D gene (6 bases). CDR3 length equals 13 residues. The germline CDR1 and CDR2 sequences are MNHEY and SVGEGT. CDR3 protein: CVSRPGGVSEQFF. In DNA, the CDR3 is TGTGTCAGCAGACCCGGGGGAGTCAGTGAGCAATTCTTC.

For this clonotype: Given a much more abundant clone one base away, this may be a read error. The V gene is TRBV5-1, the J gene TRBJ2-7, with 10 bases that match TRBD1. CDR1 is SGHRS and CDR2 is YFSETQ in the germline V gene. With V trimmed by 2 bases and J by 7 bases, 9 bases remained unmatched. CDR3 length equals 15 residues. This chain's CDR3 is CASSFGTGTGEEQYF. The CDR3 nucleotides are TGCGCCAGCAGCTTTGGGACCGGGACAGGGGAAGAGCAGTACTTC.

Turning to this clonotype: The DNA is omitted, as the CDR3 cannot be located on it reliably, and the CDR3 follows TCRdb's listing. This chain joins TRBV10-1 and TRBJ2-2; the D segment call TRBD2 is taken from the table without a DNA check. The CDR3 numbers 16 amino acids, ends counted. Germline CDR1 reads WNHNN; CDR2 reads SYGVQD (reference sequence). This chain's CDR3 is CARSEMASGRPGSCFF.

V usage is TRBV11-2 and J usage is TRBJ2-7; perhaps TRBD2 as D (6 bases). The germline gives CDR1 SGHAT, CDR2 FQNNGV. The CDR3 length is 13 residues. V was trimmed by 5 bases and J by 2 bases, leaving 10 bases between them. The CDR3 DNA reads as TGTGCCAGCAGCCATCGGGAGACCTACGAGCAGTACTTC. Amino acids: CASSHRETYEQYF.

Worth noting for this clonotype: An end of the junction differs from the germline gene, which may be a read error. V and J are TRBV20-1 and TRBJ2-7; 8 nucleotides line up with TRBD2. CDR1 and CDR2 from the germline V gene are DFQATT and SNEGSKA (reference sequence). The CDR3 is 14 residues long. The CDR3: CSTSGHSTSYEQYF. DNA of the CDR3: TGCAGTACTAGCGGACACTCGACCTCATACGAGCAGTACTTC.

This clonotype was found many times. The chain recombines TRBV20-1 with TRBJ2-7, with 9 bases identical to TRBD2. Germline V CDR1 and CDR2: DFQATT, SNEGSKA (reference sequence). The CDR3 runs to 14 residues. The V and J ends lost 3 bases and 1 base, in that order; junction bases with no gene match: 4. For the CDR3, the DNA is TGCAGTGCTAGTGCTAGCGGGAAATCCTACGAGCAGTACTTC. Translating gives CSASASGKSYEQYF.

The CDR3 DNA sequence: TGCAGTGCTAGAGATACTCTCACGGCCCCAACCTACGAGCAGTACTTC. As protein: CSARDTLTAPTYEQYF. The chain couples TRBV20-1 to TRBJ2-7; the D is unclear. Looked up from germline, CDR1 is DFQATT and CDR2 is SNEGSKA (reference sequence). V gave up 0 bases and J gave up 2 bases, with 17 bases separating them. This CDR3 contains 16 residues.